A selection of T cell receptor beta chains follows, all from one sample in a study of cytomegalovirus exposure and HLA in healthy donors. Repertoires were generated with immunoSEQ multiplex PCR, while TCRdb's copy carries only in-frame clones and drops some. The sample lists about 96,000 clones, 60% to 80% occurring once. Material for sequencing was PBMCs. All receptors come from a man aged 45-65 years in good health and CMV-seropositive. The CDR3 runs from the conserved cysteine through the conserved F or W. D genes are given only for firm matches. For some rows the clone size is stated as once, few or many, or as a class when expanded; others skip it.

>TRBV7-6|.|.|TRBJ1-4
CASSLGQNEKLFF
TGTGCCAGCAGCTTAGGACAGAATGAAAAACTGTTTTTT
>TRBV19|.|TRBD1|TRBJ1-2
CASSQGARTGYTF
TGTGCCAGTAGTCAGGGGGCGCGAACTGGCTACACCTTC
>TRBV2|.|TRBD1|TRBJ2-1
CASTGTDEQFF
TGTGCCAGCACCGGGACAGATGAGCAGTTCTTC
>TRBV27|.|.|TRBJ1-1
CASRGGARCTEAFF
TGTGCCAGCAGGGGGGGGGCAAGGTGCACTGAAGCTTTCTTT
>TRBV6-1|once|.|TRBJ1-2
CASSGRDTANYGYTF
TGTGCCAGCAGTGGACGGGACACCGCTAACTATGGCTACACCTTC
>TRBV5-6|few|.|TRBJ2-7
CASTQQGYEQYF
TGTGCCAGCACCCAACAGGGCTACGAGCAGTACTTC
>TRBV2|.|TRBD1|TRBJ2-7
CASRGQGASYEQYF
TGTGCCAGCAGAGGACAGGGGGCAAGCTACGAGCAGTACTTC
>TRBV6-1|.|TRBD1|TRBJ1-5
CASSGGQVNQPQHF
TGTGCCAGCAGTGGTGGACAGGTGAATCAGCCCCAGCATTTT
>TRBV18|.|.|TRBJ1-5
CASSPSRLSNQPQHF
TGTGCCAGCTCACCATCCAGGTTGAGCAATCAGCCCCAGCATTTT
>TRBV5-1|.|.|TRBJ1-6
CASSGGVGDNSPLHF
TGCGCCAGCAGCGGGGGGGTGGGGGATAATTCACCCCTCCACTTT
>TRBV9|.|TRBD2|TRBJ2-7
CASVHREAYEQYF
TGTGCCAGCGTTCACCGGGAGGCCTACGAGCAGTACTTC
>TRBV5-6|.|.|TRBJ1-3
CASSLVAGADTIYF
TGTGCCAGCAGCTTGGTTGCAGGGGCAGACACCATATATTTT
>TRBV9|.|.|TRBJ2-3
CASSHDRTGADTQYF
TGTGCCAGCAGCCATGACAGGACTGGGGCAGATACGCAGTATTTT
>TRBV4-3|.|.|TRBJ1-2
CASSQALGVGYTF
TGCGCCAGCAGCCAAGCTTTAGGGGTCGGCTACACCTTC
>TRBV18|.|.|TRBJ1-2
CASSPNERPYYGYTF
TGTGCCAGCTCACCTAACGAGAGGCCGTACTATGGCTACACCTTC
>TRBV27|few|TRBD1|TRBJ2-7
CASSLDRNSYEQYF
TGTGCCAGCAGTTTGGACAGGAATTCCTACGAGCAGTACTTC
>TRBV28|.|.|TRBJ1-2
CASSLQSKYGYTF
TGTGCCAGCAGTTTACAGTCGAAGTATGGCTACACCTTC
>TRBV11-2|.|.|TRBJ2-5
CASSRGLIETQYF
TGTGCCAGCTCCCGGGGTCTGATAGAGACCCAGTACTTC
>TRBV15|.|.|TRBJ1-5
CATSPSDLQGLNF
TGTGCCACCAGCCCCAGCGACCTACAGGGATTGAATTTT
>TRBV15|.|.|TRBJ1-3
CATSRVRGSGNTIYF
TGTGCCACCAGCAGAGTTAGGGGCTCTGGAAACACCATATATTTT
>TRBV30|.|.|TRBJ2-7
CAWSGVGATYF
TGTGCCTGGAGTGGGGTGGGGGCGACGTACTTC
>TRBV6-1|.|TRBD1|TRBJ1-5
CASSEEGTVSQPQHF
TGTGCCAGCAGTGAAGAGGGGACAGTGAGCCAGCCCCAGCATTTT
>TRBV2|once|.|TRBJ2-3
CASSVRGDTDTQYF
TGTGCCAGCAGTGTCCGCGGGGATACAGATACGCAGTATTTT
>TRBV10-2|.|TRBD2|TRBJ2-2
CASSGLAGAPNTGELFF
TGCGCCAGCAGTGGACTAGCGGGGGCCCCGAACACCGGGGAGCTGTTTTTT
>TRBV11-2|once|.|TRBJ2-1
CASSFVAGQVVEQFF
TGTGCCAGCAGCTTTGTGGCGGGTCAGGTCGTTGAGCAGTTCTTC
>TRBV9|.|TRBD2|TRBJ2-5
CASSTAGGLKETQYF
TGTGCCAGCAGCACCGCGGGGGGGCTAAAAGAGACCCAGTACTTC
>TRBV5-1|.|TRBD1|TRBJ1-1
CASSFRETGVGTEAFF
TGCGCCAGCAGCTTCAGGGAGACAGGGGTCGGGACTGAAGCTTTCTTT
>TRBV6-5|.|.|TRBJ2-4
CASIMTRLAKNIQYF
TGTGCCAGCATCATGACCAGGCTAGCCAAAAACATTCAGTACTTC
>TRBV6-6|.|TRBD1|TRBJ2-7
CASSYKGGEYEQYF
TGTGCCAGCAGTTACAAAGGGGGCGAGTACGAGCAGTACTTC